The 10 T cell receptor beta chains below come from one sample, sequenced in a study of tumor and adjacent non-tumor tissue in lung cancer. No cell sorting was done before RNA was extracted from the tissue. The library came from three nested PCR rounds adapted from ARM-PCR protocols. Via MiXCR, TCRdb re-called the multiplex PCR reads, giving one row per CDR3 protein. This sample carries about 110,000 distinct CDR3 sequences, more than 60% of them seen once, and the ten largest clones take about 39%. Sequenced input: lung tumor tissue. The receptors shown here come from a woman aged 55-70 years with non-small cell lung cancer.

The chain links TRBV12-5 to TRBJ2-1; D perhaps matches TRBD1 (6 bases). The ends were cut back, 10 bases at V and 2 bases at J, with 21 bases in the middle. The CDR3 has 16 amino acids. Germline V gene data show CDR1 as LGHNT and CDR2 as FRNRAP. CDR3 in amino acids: CANVYGQPNAYNEQFF. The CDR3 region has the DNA TGTGCTAATGTCTACGGACAGCCCAATGCCTACAATGAGCAGTTCTTC.

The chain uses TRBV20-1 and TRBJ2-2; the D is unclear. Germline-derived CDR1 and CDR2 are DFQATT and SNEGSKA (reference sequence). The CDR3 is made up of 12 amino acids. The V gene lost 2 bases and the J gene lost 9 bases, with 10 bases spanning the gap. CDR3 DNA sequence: TGCAGTGCTAGATCGAACATATGGGAGCTGTTTTTT. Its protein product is CSARSNIWELFF.

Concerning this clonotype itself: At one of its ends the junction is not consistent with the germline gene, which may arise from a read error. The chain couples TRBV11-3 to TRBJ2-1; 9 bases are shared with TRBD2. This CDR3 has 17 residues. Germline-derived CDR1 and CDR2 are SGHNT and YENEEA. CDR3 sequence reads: CASNLELISGSHNEPFF. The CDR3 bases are TGTGCTAGCAACTTAGAGTTGATTAGCGGGAGCCACAATGAGCCGTTCTTC. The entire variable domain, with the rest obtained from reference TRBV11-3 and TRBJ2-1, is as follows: EAGVVQSPRYKIIEKKQPVAFWCNPISGHNTLYWYLQNLGQGPELLIRYENEEAVDDSQLPKDRFSAERLKGVDSTLKIQPAELGDSAVYLCASNLELISGSHNEPFFGPGTRLTVL.

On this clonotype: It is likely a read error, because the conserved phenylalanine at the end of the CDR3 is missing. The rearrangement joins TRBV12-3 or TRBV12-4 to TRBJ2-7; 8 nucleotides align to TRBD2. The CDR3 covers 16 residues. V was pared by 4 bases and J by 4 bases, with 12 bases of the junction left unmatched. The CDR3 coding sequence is TGTGCCAGCAGTTCTAGACTAGCGAGGGTCCAATACGAGCAGTACCTC. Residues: CASSSRLARVQYEQYL.

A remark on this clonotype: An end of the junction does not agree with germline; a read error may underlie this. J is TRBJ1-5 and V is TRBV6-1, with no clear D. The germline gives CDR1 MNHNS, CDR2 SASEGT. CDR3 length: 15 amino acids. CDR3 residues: CTSGVSATDYQPQQF. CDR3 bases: TGTACCAGCGGGGTATCCGCGACCGACTATCAGCCCCAGCAATTT.

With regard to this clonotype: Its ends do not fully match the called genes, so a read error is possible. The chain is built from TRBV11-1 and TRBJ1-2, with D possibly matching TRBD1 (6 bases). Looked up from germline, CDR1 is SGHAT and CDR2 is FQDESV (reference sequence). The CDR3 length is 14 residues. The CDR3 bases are TGTACCAGCAGCTCACAGGGCACGCTCTATGACTACACCTTC. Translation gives CTSSSQGTLYDYTF. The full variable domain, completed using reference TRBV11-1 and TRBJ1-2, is EAEVAQSPRYKITEKSQAVAFWCDPISGHATLYWYRQILGQGPELLVQFQDESVVDDSQLPKDRFSAERLKGVDSTLKIQPAELGDSAMYLCTSSSQGTLYDYTFGSGTRLTVV.

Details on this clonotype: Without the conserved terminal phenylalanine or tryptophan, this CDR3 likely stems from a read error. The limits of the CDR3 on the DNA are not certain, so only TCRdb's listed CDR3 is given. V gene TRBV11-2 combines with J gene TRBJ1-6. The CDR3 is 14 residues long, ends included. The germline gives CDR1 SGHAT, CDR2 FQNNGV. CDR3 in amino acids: CASSLVASKSPLDL.

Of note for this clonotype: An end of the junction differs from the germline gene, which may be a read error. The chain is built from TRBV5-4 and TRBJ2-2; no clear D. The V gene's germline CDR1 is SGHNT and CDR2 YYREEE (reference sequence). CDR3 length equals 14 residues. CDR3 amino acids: CASNEKANSGELFF. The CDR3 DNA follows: TGTGCCAGCAACGAAAAGGCTAACAGCGGGGAGCTGTTTTTT.

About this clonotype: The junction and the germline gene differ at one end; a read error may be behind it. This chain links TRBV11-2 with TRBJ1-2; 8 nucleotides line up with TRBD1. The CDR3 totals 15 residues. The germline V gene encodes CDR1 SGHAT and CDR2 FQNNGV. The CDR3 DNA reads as TGTGCCAGCGGCTCAGGGGGCCTCTATCCCTATGGGTACACCTTC. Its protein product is CASGSGGLYPYGYTF.

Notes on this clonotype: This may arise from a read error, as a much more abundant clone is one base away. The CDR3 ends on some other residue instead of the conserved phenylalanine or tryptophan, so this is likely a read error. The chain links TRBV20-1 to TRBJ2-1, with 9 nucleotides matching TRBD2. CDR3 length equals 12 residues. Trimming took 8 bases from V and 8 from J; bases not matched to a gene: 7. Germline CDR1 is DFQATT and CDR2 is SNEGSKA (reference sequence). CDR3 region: CSPRAGGDEQFS. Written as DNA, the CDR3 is TGCAGTCCCCGAGCGGGAGGAGATGAGCAGTTCTCC.